Below, 32 T cell receptor beta chains from the same sample are listed, as sequenced in a study of PD-1 blockade in classical Hodgkin lymphoma. Produced via immunoSEQ multiplex PCR; TCRdb's table is partial and in-frame only. The data show approximately 7,600 clones, about 76% seen once. The time point: cycle 4 day 1 (C4D1), after five to seven weeks of nivolumab. The patients all showed relapse after autologous stem cell transplantation, while their brentuximab vedotin exposure varied. PBMCs, once thawed, yielded CD8+ T cells isolated by magnetic negative selection. Material: CD8+ T cells from blood, obtained before the fourth cycle of nivolumab. The receptors were sampled from a human donor with classical Hodgkin lymphoma.

The chain combines TRBV11-2 with TRBJ2-1; 8 bases agree with TRBD2. The V gene end was trimmed by 7 bases and the J gene end by 4 bases; junction bases not matched to a gene: 9. The CDR3 spans 15 residues. Germline V gene lookup returns CDR1 SGHAT and CDR2 FQNNGV. In DNA form, the CDR3 reads TGTGCCAGCACGGGGGGGGGACTAGGATACAATGAGCAGTTCTTC. It translates to CASTGGGLGYNEQFF.

The V and J genes are TRBV7-2 and TRBJ2-7, with 9 nucleotides matching TRBD2. There are 18 residues in the CDR3. Germline trimming cut 5 bases from V and 7 bases from J; bases unmatched to any gene: 21. Germline assignment: CDR1 SGHTA and CDR2 FQGNSA. CDR3 sequence reads: CASSLVEDLAGAPREQYF. In DNA, the CDR3 is TGTGCCAGCAGCCTAGTAGAGGACTTAGCGGGAGCGCCGAGGGAGCAGTACTTC.

This clone was detected once. CDR3 sequence: CASSGFDRVPYGYTF. DNA of the CDR3: TGTGCCAGCAGTGGTTTCGACAGGGTACCATATGGCTACACCTTC. This chain uses TRBV2 with TRBJ1-2; 7 positions agree with TRBD1. Germline CDR1 reads SNHLY; CDR2 reads FYNNEI. V trimming: 4 bases; J trimming: 5 bases; junction bases outside the gene matches: 10. This CDR3 region has 15 residues.

The J gene is TRBJ2-1, the V gene TRBV4-3, with D unclear. V shed 1 base and J shed 0 bases, with 10 bases lying between them. The CDR3 sequence is 16 residues long. CDR1 is LGHNA, CDR2 YSLEER, per germline. This chain's CDR3 is CASSQGASSSYNEQFF. For the CDR3, the DNA is TGCGCCAGCAGCCAAGGGGCGAGTAGCTCCTACAATGAGCAGTTCTTC.

The J gene is TRBJ1-5, the V gene TRBV6-6; TRBD1 might be the D (5 bases). From germline, CDR1 is MNHNY and CDR2 SVGAGI (reference sequence). This CDR3 comprises 15 residues. Trimming shortened V by 8 bases and J by 1 base, and 15 bases separated the two germline ends. The CDR3 here is CASGMGGGSNQPQHF. CDR3 bases: TGTGCCAGCGGAATGGGGGGGGGAAGCAATCAGCCCCAGCATTTT.

The CDR3 sequence is CASSLGVGRAVTGELFF. DNA of the CDR3: TGTGCCAGCAGCTTGGGGGTCGGGAGGGCCGTCACCGGGGAGCTGTTTTTT. V usage is TRBV5-6 and J usage is TRBJ2-2, with TRBD2 matching 8 bases. The CDR3 has 17 amino acids. Looked up from germline, CDR1 is SGHDT and CDR2 is YYEEEE. V shed 0 bases, J shed 4 bases, and the junction held 8 bases outside the gene matches.

The CDR3 protein is CASSYSGGTYEQYF. CDR3 nucleotide sequence: TGTGCCAGCAGCTATAGCGGGGGCACCTACGAGCAGTACTTC. The J gene is TRBJ2-7, the V gene TRBV5-8, with 9 bases fitting TRBD2. The CDR3 runs 14 residues. After removal of 3 bases from V and 2 bases from J, the junction contained 3 bases not matched to a gene. The germline V gene encodes CDR1 SGHTS and CDR2 YDEGEE.

The chain links TRBV7-9 to TRBJ1-1; D gene uncertain. The CDR3 spans 11 residues. V was trimmed by 2 bases and J by 6 bases, leaving 4 bases between them. The germline V gene has CDR1 SEHNR and CDR2 FQNEAQ (reference sequence). CDR3 in DNA: TGTGCCAGCAGCTTATCTGCTGAAGCTTTCTTT. It encodes CASSLSAEAFF.

The chain uses TRBV27 and TRBJ2-3, with 9 positions matching TRBD1. The CDR3 is 18 residues long. After removal of 6 bases from V and 3 bases from J, the junction contained 16 bases not matched to a gene. Germline CDR1 is MNHEY and CDR2 is SMNVEV (reference sequence). In DNA, the CDR3 is TGTGCCAGCAGACTTAATAGGATGGACAGGGGTGATACAGATACGCAGTATTTT. This sequence encodes CASRLNRMDRGDTDTQYF.

This chain connects TRBV5-1 to TRBJ1-2; D is perhaps TRBD1 (5 bases). Germline V gene data show CDR1 as SGHRS and CDR2 as YFSETQ. The CDR3 contains 15 residues. Trimming took off 7 bases at V and 6 bases at J, with 22 bases between the two ends. In nucleotides, the CDR3 is TGCGCCAGCTACCGGTGGGGACGGTTACCGGATGGCTACACCTTC. It encodes CASYRWGRLPDGYTF.

For this clone: Relative to the germline gene, one junction end is altered; a read error may explain this. V gene TRBV5-1 combines with J gene TRBJ1-1; D unresolved. This CDR3 is built from 13 residues. Germline V gene lookup returns CDR1 SGHRS and CDR2 YFSETQ. The CDR3 loop reads CASSADTNTEAFF. CDR3 coding DNA: TGTGCCAGCAGCGCCGACACGAACACTGAAGCTTTCTTT.

The chain links TRBV5-1 to TRBJ2-7; D may be TRBD1 or TRBD2 (5 bases each). The V end lost 4 bases, the J end lost 1 base, and 9 bases lay between the germline ends. CDR1 is SGHRS and CDR2 is YFSETQ in the germline V gene. The CDR3 has 13 amino acids. The CDR3 region has the DNA TGCGCCAGCAGCGGGGGAATTTCCTACGAGCAGTACTTC. It translates to CASSGGISYEQYF.

The chain couples TRBV19 to TRBJ2-1; unclear D gene. V shed 7 bases and J shed 0 bases, with 13 bases lying between them. There are 15 residues in the CDR3. Per germline, CDR1 LNHDA and CDR2 SQIVND (reference sequence). DNA for the CDR3: TGTGCCAGTACCCTTTCCGGGCCCTCCTACAATGAGCAGTTCTTC. Residues: CASTLSGPSYNEQFF.

The rearrangement joins TRBV19 to TRBJ1-1, with a weak D call TRBD1 (5 bases). V was shortened by 3 bases and J by 4 bases, with 15 bases between the two germline ends. Germline CDR1 LNHDA, CDR2 SQIVND (reference sequence). This CDR3 is built from 15 residues. CDR3 sequence reads: CASSMGIIGVTEAFF. In DNA form, the CDR3 reads TGTGCCAGTAGTATGGGGATAATAGGGGTCACTGAAGCTTTCTTT.

This chain connects TRBV19 to TRBJ2-1; D perhaps matches TRBD2 (5 bases). In germline, CDR1 is LNHDA, CDR2 SQIVND (reference sequence). Trimming took off 0 bases at V and 4 bases at J, with 10 bases between the two ends. The CDR3 contains 15 residues. In DNA, the CDR3 is TGTGCCAGTAGTATAGAGGACGGGGTTTACAATGAGCAGTTCTTC. Protein: CASSIEDGVYNEQFF.

J is TRBJ1-1 and V is TRBV6-6; D unresolved. Germline assignment: CDR1 MNHNY and CDR2 SVGAGI (reference sequence). Trimming cost V 2 bases and J 5 bases, with 6 bases left between them. CDR3 size: 12 residues. CDR3 protein: CASSYRDTEAFF. CDR3 DNA sequence: TGTGCCAGCAGTTACAGGGATACTGAAGCTTTCTTT.

The chain uses TRBV2 and TRBJ2-7; D unresolved. Looked up from germline, CDR1 is SNHLY and CDR2 is FYNNEI. Trimming took 5 bases from V and 2 from J, leaving 4 bases between them. The CDR3 extends over 11 amino acids. CDR3: CASSPPYEQYF. The CDR3 DNA follows: TGTGCCAGCAGTCCCCCCTACGAGCAGTACTTC. Complete variable domain (other parts from reference TRBV2 and TRBJ2-7): EPEVTQTPSHQVTQMGQEVILRCVPISNHLYFYWYRQILGQKVEFLVSFYNNEISEKSEIFDDQFSVERPDGSNFTLKIRSTKLEDSAMYFCASSPPYEQYFGPGTRLTVT.

The rearrangement joins TRBV5-1 to TRBJ1-2; no clear D gene. V gave up 0 bases and J gave up 8 bases, with 17 bases separating them. The CDR3 covers 15 residues. Germline V lookup: CDR1 SGHRS, CDR2 YFSETQ. CDR3 in amino acids: CASSLGPRTLVGYTF. The CDR3 nucleotides are TGCGCCAGCAGCTTGGGTCCCAGAACCCTTGTGGGCTACACCTTC.

J is TRBJ2-3 and V is TRBV4-3; D is ambiguous. From germline, CDR1 is LGHNA and CDR2 YSLEER. The V end was cut by 0 bases, the J end by 1 base, with 8 bases between. The CDR3 spans 15 residues. The CDR3 loop is CASSQERIRTDTQYF. The DNA for the CDR3 is TGCGCCAGCAGCCAAGAACGAATCCGCACAGATACGCAGTATTTT.

The chain combines TRBV4-1 with TRBJ1-2; a possible D gene is TRBD1 (6 bases). V dropped 1 base and J dropped 4 bases, with 13 bases sitting between them. Looked up from germline, CDR1 is MGHRA and CDR2 is YSYEKL. CDR3 length: 15 amino acids. As DNA, the CDR3 is TGCGCCAGCAGCCAAGTGTCGGGGGGGCCCTATGGCTACACCTTC. It codes for CASSQVSGGPYGYTF.

This chain connects TRBV5-5 to TRBJ2-7; no definite D call. Germline loops: CDR1 SGHKS, CDR2 YYEKEE (reference sequence). V was clipped by 0 bases and J by 3 bases, with 13 bases between them. This CDR3 contains 15 residues. CDR3 DNA sequence: TGTGCCAGCAGCTTGGACGCGACATCGGGCTACGAGCAGTACTTC. Its translation: CASSLDATSGYEQYF. Variable domain in full (rest from reference TRBV5-5 and TRBJ2-7): DAGVTQSPTHLIKTRGQQVTLRCSPISGHKSVSWYQQVLGQGPQFIFQYYEKEERGRGNFPDRFSARQFPNYSSELNVNALLLGDSALYLCASSLDATSGYEQYFGPGTRLTVT.

The V gene is TRBV5-4, the J gene TRBJ1-2; 8 bases fit TRBD1. The CDR3 runs to 17 residues. V was clipped by 4 bases and J by 2 bases; unmatched bases: 13. Germline loops: CDR1 SGHNT, CDR2 YYREEE (reference sequence). The CDR3 DNA follows: TGTGCCAGCAGCGGCCGGGACAGGCCCCCTTTCAACTATGGCTACACCTTC. Translation gives CASSGRDRPPFNYGYTF.

The chain links TRBV6-5 to TRBJ2-7, with a tentative D call TRBD1 (6 bases). The germline V and J ends were trimmed by 4 bases and 4 bases, with 17 bases remaining between them. The CDR3 contains 15 residues. The germline V gene encodes CDR1 MNHEY and CDR2 SVGAGI. The chain's CDR3 is CASSSKTGRWYEQYF. CDR3 DNA sequence: TGTGCCAGCAGTTCGAAAACAGGGCGGTGGTACGAGCAGTACTTC.

This rearrangement joins TRBV5-1 to TRBJ2-5; TRBD1 matches 11 bases. Germline V gene lookup returns CDR1 SGHRS and CDR2 YFSETQ. Losses at the gene ends were 3 bases for V and 1 base for J; bases not matched to a gene: 5. CDR3 size: 16 residues. CDR3 loop: CASSSLGQGVQETQYF. The CDR3, as DNA: TGCGCCAGCAGCTCCCTGGGACAGGGGGTCCAAGAGACCCAGTACTTC.

The V and J genes are TRBV7-3 and TRBJ2-5; weak D call: TRBD2 (5 bases). This CDR3 has 15 amino acids. Germline V gives CDR1 SGHTA, CDR2 FQGTGA. The V and J ends lost 2 bases and 3 bases respectively, with 13 bases between them. The CDR3 region is CASSLGFFGEETQYF. CDR3 nucleotides: TGTGCCAGCAGCTTAGGTTTTTTCGGGGAAGAGACCCAGTACTTC.

The CDR3 loop is CASSRYREKVNEQYF. Here the CDR3 DNA reads TGTGCCAGCAGTCGATACAGGGAGAAGGTGAACGAGCAGTACTTC. V is TRBV28 and J is TRBJ2-7; perhaps TRBD1 as D (6 bases). The CDR3 is 15 residues long. Per the germline V gene, CDR1 is MDHEN and CDR2 is SYDVKM. V lost 5 bases, J lost 5 bases, and 19 bases lay in between.

This chain joins TRBV4-1 and TRBJ2-1, with D perhaps TRBD2 (6 bases). CDR1 is MGHRA, CDR2 YSYEKL, per germline. The V end lost 4 bases, the J end lost 0 bases, and 13 bases lay between the germline ends. The CDR3 is made up of 16 amino acids. CDR3 DNA sequence: TGCGCCAGCAGCCCCACCGGACTAACCTCCTACAATGAGCAGTTCTTC. Amino acid sequence: CASSPTGLTSYNEQFF.

As DNA, the CDR3 is TGTGCCAGCAGTTACTCGATTGGGAGACTAGTAGATGAGCAGTTCTTC. The encoded protein is CASSYSIGRLVDEQFF. The V call is TRBV6-5, the J call TRBJ2-1; a weak D match, TRBD2 (6 bases). The germline CDR1 and CDR2 sequences are MNHEY and SVGAGI. The V and J ends lost 0 bases and 8 bases respectively, with 17 bases between them. The CDR3 runs to 16 residues.

As for this clone: One end of the junction is discordant with germline, which a read error may explain. The chain combines TRBV28 with TRBJ2-1; TRBD2 agrees at 8 bases. This CDR3 contains 15 residues. CDR1 is MDHEN and CDR2 is SYDVKM in the germline V gene. The CDR3 region is CASSLTGGGPVKRVF. The DNA of the CDR3 is TGTGCCAGCAGTTTAACGGGAGGGGGTCCTGTGAAGAGGGTCTTC.

The V gene is TRBV5-6, the J gene TRBJ1-4, with D perhaps TRBD1 (5 bases). V was cut by 0 bases and J by 8 bases, with 20 bases left in between. Per the germline V gene, CDR1 is SGHDT and CDR2 is YYEEEE. The CDR3 has 17 amino acids. Here the CDR3 DNA reads TGTGCCAGCAGCTTGGGCCCCCTGGGGGTTTTAGAGGAAAAACTGTTTTTT. Protein: CASSLGPLGVLEEKLFF.

J is TRBJ2-1 and V is TRBV4-3; D call uncertain. In germline, CDR1 is LGHNA, CDR2 YSLEER. Between the trimmed V and J ends, which lost 6 bases and 8 bases, there was a span of 14 bases. The CDR3 totals 13 residues. The CDR3 loop is CASSYSSVDEQFF. The CDR3 coding sequence is TGCGCCAGCAGTTATTCCAGCGTGGATGAGCAGTTCTTC.

This chain connects TRBV7-9 to TRBJ1-2; 7 nucleotides align to TRBD1. V lost 6 bases and J lost 5; bases outside the gene matches: 24. This CDR3 is 19 amino acids long. CDR1 and CDR2 from the germline V gene are SEHNR and FQNEAQ (reference sequence). DNA of the CDR3: TGTGCCAGCAGTTCCCTCGCAGGGGGTTGGTCGTTATCGGCGTATGGCTACACCTTC. It is translated as CASSSLAGGWSLSAYGYTF.